This paragraph reports one T cell receptor beta chain. Other nucleotide sequences in the sample specify the same CDR3. This specimen belongs to a study of control samples from healthy donors and cancer patients. Libraries were prepared by immunoSEQ multiplex PCR; TCRdb keeps only in-frame clonotypes and omits some of them. This repertoire shows more than 95,000 clones, around 87% found once; its top ten account for just under 3%. Input material: blood. This sequence was found in a man aged 55 to 70 in good health.

The CDR3 DNA follows: TGTGCCAGTAGTATCGGGACAGCTGAAGCTTTCTTT. Its translation is CASSIGTAEAFF. The gene calls are TRBV19 and TRBJ1-1, with TRBD1 identical over 7 bases. CDR1 is LNHDA and CDR2 is SQIVND in the germline V gene (reference sequence). Trimming removed 3 bases from V and 6 bases from J; junction bases left unmatched: 1. This CDR3 is 12 amino acids long.